A single sample is the source of the 3 T cell receptor beta chains below, sequenced in a study of cytomegalovirus exposure and HLA in healthy donors. The PCR ran on 60 Vbeta and 13 Jbeta primers. Only in-frame clones appear in the TCRdb table, and some are missing; sequencing was by immunoSEQ multiplex PCR. Among approximately 150,000 clones listed, about three quarters were seen once. Sequenced material: PBMCs. All receptors derive from a man aged 25 to 40 in good health and CMV-seropositive.

The gene calls are TRBV19 and TRBJ2-5, with 10 bases lining up with TRBD1. The DNA end is more similar to TRBJ2-7, so the J call may be wrong. Per germline, CDR1 LNHDA and CDR2 SQIVND (reference sequence). This CDR3 contains 14 residues. The CDR3 here is CASSTGDRGREQYF. The CDR3 DNA reads TGTGCCAGTAGTACGGGCGACAGGGGGCGCGAGCAGTACTTC.

Regarding this clone: Relative to the germline gene, one junction end is altered; a read error may explain this. The V and J genes are TRBV11-2 and TRBJ2-7, with D perhaps TRBD2 (5 bases). The germline V gene has CDR1 SGHAT and CDR2 FQNNGV. This CDR3 has 12 residues. This CDR3 is CASSLGDYGRHF. Written as DNA, the CDR3 is TGTGCCAGCAGCTTAGGAGACTACGGTAGGCACTTC.

The chain links TRBV6-6 to TRBJ2-1; 12 nucleotides line up with TRBD2. This CDR3 is 15 amino acids long. With 4 bases clipped from V and 5 bases from J, the junction kept 3 bases outside the gene matches. Germline V gene sequence: CDR1 MNHNY, CDR2 SVGAGI (reference sequence). The CDR3 reads CASSWTSGAHNEQFF. The CDR3 nucleotides read TGTGCCAGCAGTTGGACTAGCGGGGCCCACAATGAGCAGTTCTTC.